This is a list of T cell receptor beta chains from one sample in a study of blood T cell repertoires in COVID-19. Only in-frame clones appear in the TCRdb table, and some are missing; sequencing was by immunoSEQ multiplex PCR. Here the sample spans some 250,000 clones, around 85% being singletons. The sample taken for sequencing was PBMCs or T cells enriched from blood (not recorded which). These receptors were taken from a woman aged 45-59 years who had recovered from COVID-19. Each CDR3 is given with its conserved first and last residue. D genes are given only for firm matches. Size tells how often a clone was seen (once, few, many) or the class of an expanded clone, and some rows leave it out.

abundance,j_gene,v_gene,d_gene,CDR3aa,CDR3nt
NA,TRBJ1-2,TRBV29-1,NA,CSVARALSGYTF,TGCAGCGTTGCGAGGGCCTTGAGTGGCTACACCTTC
NA,TRBJ1-5,TRBV7-8,TRBD1,CASSRDSRGGPQHF,TGTGCCAGCAGCCGGGACAGCCGAGGGGGGCCCCAGCATTTT
NA,TRBJ1-4,TRBV5-1,TRBD1,CASSLWPGGQGMGETEKLFF,TGCGCCAGCAGCTTGTGGCCGGGAGGACAGGGGATGGGAGAAACAGAAAAACTGTTTTTT
few,TRBJ2-2,TRBV5-1,NA,CASSPGSIGTGELFF,TGCGCCAGCAGCCCCGGGAGCATCGGCACCGGGGAGCTGTTTTTT
NA,TRBJ2-7,TRBV2,NA,CASSEAPGYTFYEQYF,TGTGCCAGCAGTGAAGCCCCGGGTTATACTTTCTACGAGCAGTACTTC
NA,TRBJ2-3,TRBV5-8,TRBD1,CASSEGTGGAGFGTDTQYF,TGTGCCAGCAGCGAGGGGACAGGGGGCGCGGGTTTTGGGACAGATACGCAGTATTTT
once,TRBJ2-3,TRBV4-1,TRBD2,CASSPLAGVDTQYF,TGCGCCAGCAGCCCATTAGCGGGGGTAGATACGCAGTATTTT
NA,TRBJ1-3,TRBV6-6,NA,CASSPSGSGNTIYF,TGTGCCAGCAGTCCCTCGGGCTCTGGAAACACCATATATTTT
NA,TRBJ2-1,TRBV11-2,TRBD2,CASSWGRAGGEQFF,TGTGCCAGCAGCTGGGGGAGGGCCGGTGGTGAGCAGTTCTTC
NA,TRBJ2-1,TRBV18,TRBD2,CASSPLFLGGSGSSEQFF,TGTGCCAGCTCACCACTTTTCCTTGGCGGTAGCGGGAGCTCTGAGCAGTTCTTC
NA,TRBJ1-2,TRBV28,NA,CASITILGDAYGYTF,TGTGCCAGCATCACAATCCTAGGGGATGCTTATGGCTACACCTTC
NA,TRBJ2-4,TRBV9,TRBD2,CASSPPPGLAGELVNIQYF,TGTGCCAGCAGCCCTCCTCCGGGACTAGCGGGAGAATTGGTGAACATTCAGTACTTC
NA,TRBJ1-2,TRBV28,NA,CASSLNGGLGYTF,TGTGCCAGCAGTTTAAACGGGGGGCTAGGCTACACCTTC
NA,TRBJ2-5,TRBV5-1,TRBD1,CASSAQGATRETQYF,TGCGCCAGCAGCGCACAGGGGGCGACGAGGGAGACCCAGTACTTC
NA,TRBJ2-3,TRBV9,TRBD1,CASSVGQTTDTQYF,TGTGCCAGCAGCGTGGGACAGACCACAGATACGCAGTATTTT
NA,TRBJ1-2,TRBV6-5,NA,CASSSLTDRNYGYTF,TGTGCCAGCAGTTCCCTAACGGACAGAAACTATGGCTACACCTTC
NA,TRBJ2-1,TRBV6-6,NA,CASRTTDGEQFF,TGTGCCAGCAGAACGACAGACGGAGAGCAGTTCTTC
NA,TRBJ1-2,TRBV28,NA,CASSLDETGVNYGYTF,TGTGCCAGCAGTTTAGATGAGACGGGGGTAAACTATGGCTACACCTTC
NA,TRBJ2-1,TRBV10-3,TRBD2,CAIREAGASYNEQFF,TGTGCCATCAGGGAAGCGGGAGCATCGTACAATGAGCAGTTCTTC
NA,TRBJ1-1,TRBV4-2,NA,CASSQEVRGNTEAFF,TGTGCCAGCAGCCAAGAAGTCCGGGGAAACACTGAAGCTTTCTTT
NA,TRBJ2-2,TRBV10-1,TRBD1,CASSFDRVTGELFF,TGCGCCAGCAGTTTCGACAGGGTCACCGGGGAGCTGTTTTTT
NA,TRBJ1-1,TRBV29-1,NA,CSVDPSEGGGHTEAFF,TGCAGCGTTGATCCAAGCGAAGGGGGGGGGCACACTGAAGCTTTCTTT
NA,TRBJ2-7,TRBV7-9,TRBD2,CASADTIGLAEIISYEQYF,TGTGCCAGCGCAGATACAATTGGACTAGCGGAGATCATCTCCTACGAGCAGTACTTC
NA,TRBJ1-1,TRBV30,TRBD1,CAWSAGGLEAFF,TGTGCCTGGAGTGCAGGGGGTCTCGAAGCTTTCTTT
NA,TRBJ2-7,TRBV28,NA,CASSRPLGPTLGQYF,TGTGCCAGCAGCCGCCCCCTTGGGCCGACCCTCGGGCAGTACTTC
NA,TRBJ2-7,TRBV29-1,NA,CSVGHGKTYEQYF,TGCAGCGTGGGACACGGAAAAACCTACGAGCAGTACTTC
NA,TRBJ2-3,TRBV5-1,TRBD2,CASSLTRDYLTDTQYF,TGCGCCAGCAGCTTGACACGGGACTATCTCACAGATACGCAGTATTTT
NA,TRBJ1-5,TRBV29-1,NA,CSVSAGGAGQPQHF,TGCAGCGTCTCGGCGGGGGGCGCAGGTCAGCCCCAGCATTTT
NA,TRBJ1-4,TRBV7-4,NA,CASSDGPYRSTNEKLFF,TGTGCCAGCAGCGACGGCCCCTACAGGTCAACTAATGAAAAACTGTTTTTT
NA,TRBJ2-1,TRBV9,NA,CASSVVGALDEQFF,TGTGCCAGCAGCGTAGTAGGAGCCCTGGATGAGCAGTTCTTC
NA,TRBJ1-1,TRBV5-1,TRBD1,CASSPGQGINTEAFF,TGCGCCAGCAGCCCCGGACAGGGGATAAACACTGAAGCTTTCTTT
NA,TRBJ2-7,TRBV5-1,NA,CASSLSREGVEQYF,TGCGCCAGCAGCTTGTCACGGGAAGGAGTCGAGCAGTACTTC
NA,TRBJ2-1,TRBV27,NA,CASSLGHSSSYNEQFF,TGTGCCAGCAGTTTGGGACATTCTAGCTCCTACAATGAGCAGTTCTTC
NA,TRBJ2-2,TRBV5-1,TRBD2,CASSFGRGNTGELFF,TGCGCCAGCAGCTTTGGGAGGGGAAACACCGGGGAGCTGTTTTTT
once,TRBJ1-1,TRBV28,NA,CASSLGLTEAFF,TGTGCCAGCAGTTTAGGGCTTACTGAAGCTTTCTTT
NA,TRBJ2-7,TRBV6-5,NA,CASCREVAYEQYF,TGTGCCAGCTGCCGCGAGGTTGCCTACGAGCAGTACTTC
NA,TRBJ2-6,TRBV2,TRBD1,CATGTGGSGANVLTF,TGTGCCACCGGGACAGGGGGCTCTGGGGCCAACGTCCTGACTTTC
NA,TRBJ2-1,TRBV9,NA,CASSPGFNEQFF,TGTGCCAGCAGTCCAGGGTTCAATGAGCAGTTCTTC
NA,TRBJ2-7,TRBV5-4,TRBD1,CASSPRTGSSYEQYF,TGTGCCAGCAGCCCCCGGACAGGCTCCTCCTACGAGCAGTACTTC
NA,TRBJ2-3,TRBV3-1/TRBV3-2,TRBD2,CASSPQLAGGPDTQYF,TGTGCCAGCAGCCCACAACTAGCGGGAGGGCCAGATACGCAGTATTTT
once,TRBJ2-1,TRBV2,TRBD2,CASSEEGLGGPNEQFF,TGTGCCAGCAGTGAGGAGGGACTAGGAGGCCCTAATGAGCAGTTCTTC
NA,TRBJ2-5,TRBV24-1,TRBD2,CATSDSAGVGQETQYF,TGTGCCACCAGTGATTCGGCGGGAGTGGGTCAAGAGACCCAGTACTTC
NA,TRBJ2-1,TRBV10-3,NA,CAISENEAGNNEQFF,TGTGCCATCAGTGAGAATGAAGCAGGGAACAATGAGCAGTTCTTC
NA,TRBJ1-2,TRBV6-4,NA,CASRMTVNGGYTF,TGTGCCAGCAGGATGACAGTGAATGGTGGCTACACCTTC
NA,TRBJ2-1,TRBV6-5,TRBD2,CASRAERDSYNEQFF,TGTGCCAGCAGGGCGGAGCGGGACTCCTACAATGAGCAGTTCTTC
NA,TRBJ2-1,TRBV6-2/TRBV6-3,NA,CASSLDGSSYNEQFF,TGTGCCAGCAGTTTGGACGGGAGCTCCTACAATGAGCAGTTCTTC
once,TRBJ2-7,TRBV5-1,TRBD1,CASSLDAGGYNEQYF,TGCGCCAGCAGCTTGGATGCAGGGGGCTACAACGAGCAGTACTTC
NA,TRBJ2-3,TRBV5-1,TRBD1,CASSEQGSDTQYF,TGCGCCAGCAGCGAACAGGGGTCGGACACGCAGTATTTT
few,TRBJ2-3,TRBV7-2,NA,CASSLGMDSRVADTQYF,TGTGCCAGCAGCTTAGGGATGGACTCGAGGGTTGCAGATACGCAGTATTTT
NA,TRBJ2-1,TRBV6-6,NA,CASSYFSGEQFF,TGTGCCAGCAGTTACTTTAGCGGCGAGCAGTTCTTC
NA,TRBJ1-1,TRBV7-9,NA,CAIGTGDTEAFF,TGTGCCATCGGAACGGGGGACACTGAAGCTTTCTTT